These 27 T cell receptor beta chains came from one sample sequenced in a study of CD8 T cells in ankylosing spondylitis. Points from the study as a whole: Seemingly characteristic of ankylosing spondylitis blood was a TCR beta motif consisting of about 8 highly homologous variants.

These TCRs are of unknown antigen specificity. TCRdb fed the 5' RACE reads into MiXCR, producing one record per CDR3 protein. Of 350,000 to 450,000 distinct CDR3 sequences in the sample, 20% to 30% were seen once. Source material: blood, either unsorted or a sorted T cell fraction (not recorded which). The receptors were gathered from a male donor with ankylosing spondylitis.

V is TRBV3-1 and J is TRBJ2-7; D remains ambiguous. Trimming shortened V by 1 base and J by 6 bases, and 7 bases separated the two germline ends. This CDR3 comprises 12 residues. Germline CDR1 is LGHDT and CDR2 is YNNKEL (reference sequence). CDR3 sequence: CASSQAGGEQYF. The CDR3 nucleotides are TGTGCCAGCAGCCAAGCCGGCGGCGAGCAGTACTTC.

The V call is TRBV6-5, the J call TRBJ2-3; 10 bases fit TRBD2. Losses at the gene ends were 0 bases for V and 2 bases for J; bases not matched to a gene: 2. Germline CDR1 is MNHEY and CDR2 is SVGAGI. This CDR3 is built from 16 residues. The CDR3 coding sequence is TGTGCCAGCAGTTACTCGACTAGCGGGCTCACAGATACGCAGTATTTT. Its protein is CASSYSTSGLTDTQYF.

This clonotype was detected a few times. The chain combines TRBV20-1 with TRBJ2-7, with 9 bases lining up with TRBD2. Germline loops: CDR1 DFQATT, CDR2 SNEGSKA (reference sequence). V lost 0 bases to trimming and J lost 5 bases; unmatched junction nucleotides: 8. The CDR3 has 15 amino acids. CDR3 region: CSARDRAGGPHEQYF. The CDR3 region has the DNA TGCAGTGCTAGAGATCGGGCGGGAGGGCCCCACGAGCAGTACTTC.

The chain combines TRBV7-9 with TRBJ2-4, with 8 bases fitting TRBD1. Per the germline V gene, CDR1 is SEHNR and CDR2 is FQNEAQ (reference sequence). V was clipped by 6 bases and J by 5 bases; unmatched bases: 9. This CDR3 spans 15 amino acids. The CDR3, as DNA: TGTGCCAGCAGTCCAGGGGGCGTGAGAGAAAACATTCAGTACTTC. Translating gives CASSPGGVRENIQYF.

Many counts were recorded for this clonotype. The CDR3 nucleotides read TGTGCCAGCTCGAAAGGACAGTTGAACACCGGGGAGCTGTTTTTT. It is translated as CASSKGQLNTGELFF. The V and J genes are TRBV12-3 or TRBV12-4 and TRBJ2-2; a weak D match, TRBD1 (6 bases). CDR3 length: 15 amino acids. Between the trimmed V and J ends, which lost 8 bases and 1 base, there was a span of 14 bases.

This chain connects TRBV11-2 to TRBJ2-1, with TRBD2 matching over 13 bases. Germline lookup yields CDR1 SGHAT and CDR2 FQNNGV. The CDR3 extends over 20 amino acids. After removal of 8 bases from V and 1 base from J, the junction contained 17 bases not matched to a gene. DNA for the CDR3: TGTGCCAGCGGCCCTTTGAGGGCAACTAGCGGGAGGGGGTCCTACAATGAGCAGTTCTTC. This translates into CASGPLRATSGRGSYNEQFF.

The chain carries TRBV29-1 and TRBJ2-1, with D unresolved. Germline V gives CDR1 SQVTM, CDR2 ANQGSEA. V lost 3 bases to trimming and J lost 7 bases, with 4 bases between them. This CDR3 has 10 amino acids. In DNA, the CDR3 is TGCAGCGTTGAGGGAAATGAGCAGTTCTTC. It specifies CSVEGNEQFF.

This clonotype was seen repeatedly, ten times or more. The genes are TRBV5-1 and TRBJ1-1; no definite D call. The CDR3 totals 16 residues. CDR1 and CDR2 from the germline V gene are SGHRS and YFSETQ. V lost 1 base to trimming and J lost 2 bases, with 15 bases between them. As DNA, the CDR3 is TGCGCCAGCAGCTTGAGTCGGGCGCCCATCAACACTGAAGCTTTCTTT. Translation gives CASSLSRAPINTEAFF.

The chain employs TRBV7-2 and TRBJ1-1; the match to TRBD1 covers 7 bases. CDR3 length: 14 residues. V shed 5 bases, J shed 1 base, and the junction held 4 bases outside the gene matches. The germline V gene has CDR1 SGHTA and CDR2 FQGNSA. The CDR3, as DNA: TGTGCCAGCAGCGCAAACAGGGGGAACACTGAAGCTTTCTTT. Translating it yields CASSANRGNTEAFF.

This clonotype was seen a few times. This chain uses TRBV15 with TRBJ2-7; 14 bases map to TRBD2. Germline values: CDR1 LNHNV, CDR2 YYDKDF (reference sequence). The J segment lost 3 bases and the V segment lost 3 bases, leaving 4 bases of the junction unmatched. The CDR3 spans 16 residues. CDR3 region: CATSRAGLAGGYEQYF. The CDR3 bases are TGTGCCACCAGCAGGGCTGGACTAGCGGGAGGCTACGAGCAGTACTTC. The variable domain in full, with the rest retrieved from reference TRBV15 and TRBJ2-7, is DAMVIQNPRYQVTQFGKPVTLSCSQTLNHNVMYWYQQKSSQAPKLLFHYYDKDFNNEADTPDNFQSRRPNTSFCFLDIRSPGLGDTAMYLCATSRAGLAGGYEQYFGPGTRLTVT.

This clonotype was counted between two and nine times. The chain couples TRBV7-9 to TRBJ2-1, with 8 bases aligning to TRBD2. The CDR3 has 15 amino acids. V shed 3 bases, J shed 8 bases, and the junction held 9 bases outside the gene matches. Germline CDR1 SEHNR, CDR2 FQNEAQ (reference sequence). The CDR3 here is CASSFRGAGVYEQFF. CDR3 nucleotides: TGTGCCAGCAGCTTTAGAGGAGCGGGAGTCTATGAGCAGTTCTTC. Using reference TRBV7-9 and TRBJ2-1 for the parts outside the CDR3, the full variable domain is DTGVSQNPRHKITKRGQNVTFRCDPISEHNRLYWYRQTLGQGPEFLTYFQNEAQLEKSRLLSDRFSAERPKGSFSTLEIQRTEQGDSAMYLCASSFRGAGVYEQFFGPGTRLTVL.

This clonotype was seen more than once but under ten times. The chain recombines TRBV13 with TRBJ2-3, with D unclear. Germline values: CDR1 PRHDT, CDR2 FYEKMQ (reference sequence). This CDR3 comprises 14 residues. The V and J ends lost 0 bases and 5 bases respectively, with 9 bases between them. The CDR3 sequence: CASSLGSRRDTQYF. CDR3 coding DNA: TGTGCCAGCAGCTTAGGGTCCAGGAGAGATACGCAGTATTTT.

This clonotype has more than one count but fewer than ten. J is TRBJ1-5 and V is TRBV19; no clear D gene. The V gene lost 6 bases and the J gene lost 2 bases, with 14 bases spanning the gap. Germline assignment: CDR1 LNHDA and CDR2 SQIVND (reference sequence). The CDR3 spans 15 residues. The CDR3 protein is CASSSLEVRNQPQHF. CDR3 DNA sequence: TGTGCCAGTAGCTCCCTTGAAGTCCGCAATCAGCCCCAGCATTTT.

The chain recombines TRBV3-1 with TRBJ1-6, with TRBD1 matching over 10 bases. The CDR3 spans 14 residues. The J segment lost 9 bases and the V segment lost 5 bases, leaving 4 bases of the junction unmatched. Germline V lookup: CDR1 LGHDT, CDR2 YNNKEL (reference sequence). As DNA, the CDR3 is TGTGCCAGCAGCGACAGGGGGCATATTTCACCCCTCCACTTT. Amino acid sequence: CASSDRGHISPLHF.

This clonotype occurred a few times. V is TRBV5-1 and J is TRBJ2-2; possible D gene TRBD2, 5 bases. V lost 0 bases, J lost 5 bases, and 11 bases lay in between. CDR1 is SGHRS, CDR2 YFSETQ, per germline. The CDR3 is made up of 15 amino acids. DNA of the CDR3: TGCGCCAGCAGCTTGGGAGCGACGGGGACCGGGGAGCTGTTTTTT. Amino acid sequence: CASSLGATGTGELFF.

The rearrangement links TRBV28 to TRBJ2-3, with D possibly TRBD2 on 5 matching bases. Germline V gives CDR1 MDHEN, CDR2 SYDVKM. The V and J ends lost 4 bases and 4 bases respectively, with 18 bases between them. The CDR3 has 16 residues. The CDR3 sequence: CASSSLPSARADTQYF. CDR3 DNA sequence: TGTGCCAGCAGTTCCCTCCCGAGCGCGAGGGCAGATACGCAGTATTTT.

The CDR3 DNA is TGCGCCAGCAGCTTTGGCAGAAGCTCCTACGAGCAGTACTTC. It is translated as CASSFGRSSYEQYF. The V gene is TRBV5-1, the J gene TRBJ2-7; D gene unclear. The germline V and J ends were trimmed by 2 bases and 0 bases, with 9 bases remaining between them. Germline loops: CDR1 SGHRS, CDR2 YFSETQ. The CDR3 runs to 14 residues.

The chain joins TRBV7-8 to TRBJ1-5; no firm D call. The CDR3 spans 12 residues. The germline gives CDR1 SGHVS, CDR2 FQNEAQ. The V and J ends lost 1 base and 10 bases respectively, with 8 bases between them. The CDR3 DNA reads as TGTGCCAGCAGCTTAGATATCGGACCCCAGCATTTT. The encoded protein is CASSLDIGPQHF.

The chain couples TRBV7-9 to TRBJ1-2, with TRBD1 matching over 8 bases. The junction had 4 bases not matched to a gene; V was cut back by 6 bases and J by 4 bases. Germline CDR1 is SEHNR and CDR2 is FQNEAQ (reference sequence). The CDR3 extends over 13 amino acids. The CDR3: CASRADRGYGYTF. DNA for the CDR3: TGTGCCAGCAGAGCCGACAGGGGCTATGGCTACACCTTC.

The chain uses TRBV15 and TRBJ2-1, with TRBD2 matching over 11 bases. Trimming took 6 bases from V and 1 from J; bases not matched to a gene: 5. The CDR3 runs 16 residues. The germline gives CDR1 LNHNV, CDR2 YYDKDF (reference sequence). The CDR3 bases are TGTGCCACCAGTTCGGGACTAGCGGTTTCCTACAATGAGCAGTTCTTC. Translated: CATSSGLAVSYNEQFF.

This clonotype was seen a single time. This chain links TRBV2 with TRBJ2-7, with unresolved D. Trimming took 7 bases from V and 2 from J, leaving 12 bases between them. This CDR3 region has 13 residues. Germline V gene lookup returns CDR1 SNHLY and CDR2 FYNNEI. CDR3 in DNA: TGTGCCAGCAAGGCAGGCCCGACCTACGAGCAGTACTTC. Translating it yields CASKAGPTYEQYF.

This clonotype showed up just a few times. The rearrangement links TRBV7-9 to TRBJ2-5; TRBD2 matches at 8 bases. Germline CDR1 reads SEHNR; CDR2 reads FQNEAQ (reference sequence). CDR3 size: 14 residues. The V segment lost 5 bases and the J segment 5 bases; nucleotides outside the gene matches: 7. DNA of the CDR3: TGTGCCAGCAGCGTTAGCGGGACCAAGGAGACCCAGTACTTC. Translated: CASSVSGTKETQYF.

The chain uses TRBV2 and TRBJ2-1, with 7 bases identical to TRBD2. Trimming at V came to 0 bases and at J to 4 bases, leaving 6 bases not matched to a gene. The V gene's germline CDR1 is SNHLY and CDR2 FYNNEI. There are 16 residues in the CDR3. CDR3 region: CASSEAGGPPYNEQFF. In DNA form, the CDR3 reads TGTGCCAGCAGTGAAGCGGGAGGGCCTCCGTACAATGAGCAGTTCTTC.

The V gene is TRBV20-1, the J gene TRBJ1-4; 10 bases are shared with TRBD1. The CDR3 length is 14 residues. Germline V gene sequence: CDR1 DFQATT, CDR2 SNEGSKA (reference sequence). Germline trimming cut 2 bases from V and 5 bases from J; bases unmatched to any gene: 2. CDR3 protein: CSARPTGGNEKLFF. In DNA, the CDR3 is TGCAGTGCTAGACCGACAGGGGGCAATGAAAAACTGTTTTTT.

This clonotype was picked up a small number of times. This chain joins TRBV25-1 and TRBJ2-7; unclear D gene. CDR1 and CDR2 (germline): MGHDK, SYGVNS. This CDR3 contains 11 residues. With 0 bases removed from V and 9 bases from J, the gap between germline ends came to 6 bases. The CDR3, as DNA: TGTGCCAGCAGTGAATACGGCTTGCAGTACGTC. This sequence encodes CASSEYGLQYV.

In its sample, this clonotype was seen a few times. V gene TRBV7-2 combines with J gene TRBJ2-7; 7 positions agree with TRBD2. Losses at the gene ends were 5 bases for V and 6 bases for J; bases not matched to a gene: 13. The CDR3 covers 15 residues. Germline CDR1 and CDR2: SGHTA and FQGNSA. The CDR3 region has the DNA TGTGCCAGCAGCCTCGGGCGAAATCTAGCGGCCGAGCAGTACGTC. This encodes CASSLGRNLAAEQYV.

This chain connects TRBV7-8 to TRBJ2-2, with 8 bases lining up with TRBD2. The trim removed 3 bases at V and 3 bases at J, leaving 12 bases unmatched. Germline loops: CDR1 SGHVS, CDR2 FQNEAQ. This CDR3 has 18 amino acids. The CDR3 is CASSFRIREGLYTGELFF. The DNA for the CDR3 is TGTGCCAGCAGCTTCCGGATCCGGGAGGGCCTTTACACCGGGGAGCTGTTTTTT.